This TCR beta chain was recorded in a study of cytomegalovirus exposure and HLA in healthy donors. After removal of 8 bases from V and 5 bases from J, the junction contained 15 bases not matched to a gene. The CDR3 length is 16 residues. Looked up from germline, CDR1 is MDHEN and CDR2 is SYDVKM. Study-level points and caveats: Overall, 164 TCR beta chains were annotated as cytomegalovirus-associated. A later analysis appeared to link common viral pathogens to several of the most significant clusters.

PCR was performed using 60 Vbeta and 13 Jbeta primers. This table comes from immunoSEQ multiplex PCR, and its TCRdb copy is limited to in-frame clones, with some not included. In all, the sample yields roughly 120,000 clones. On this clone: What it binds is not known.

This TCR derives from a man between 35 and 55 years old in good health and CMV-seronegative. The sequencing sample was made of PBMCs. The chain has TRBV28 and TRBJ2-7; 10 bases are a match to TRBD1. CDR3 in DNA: TGTGCCAGCGGTTCCTTCCTCGACAGGGGGCTAGACGAGCAGTACTTC. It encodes CASGSFLDRGLDEQYF.